This TCR beta chain comes out of a study of T cells in Graves' hyperthyroidism and ophthalmopathy. With 1 base removed from V and 1 base from J, the gap between germline ends came to 7 bases. The V gene's germline CDR1 is DFQATT and CDR2 SNEGSKA (reference sequence). The CDR3 length is 13 residues. Researchers amplified the TCR beta CDR3 regions from RNA transcripts. A set of HTBI primers served as the primers for a first-round RT-PCR of the TCR CDR3. TCRdb used MiXCR to reprocess the multiplex PCR reads, holding one entry per CDR3 protein. This sample carries about 560,000 distinct CDR3 sequences, just over 45% of them seen once, and the ten largest clones take roughly 8.2%. The diagnoses drew upon clinical symptoms, serum thyroxine and TRAb, thyroid ultrasound and orbital computed tomography.

The chain combines TRBV20-1 with TRBJ2-5; D unresolved. This receptor was obtained from a woman aged 18-35 years with Graves' hyperthyroidism. The sequencing sample was made of peripheral blood or thyroid tissue (not recorded which). DNA for the CDR3: TGCAGTGCTAGAGGGATACTCCAAGAGACCCAGTACTTC. Amino acid sequence: CSARGILQETQYF.